Below are 21 T cell receptor beta chains sequenced from a single sample in a study of T cell repertoires in cytomegalovirus infection. TCRdb recomputed calls from the reads with MiXCR, one row per CDR3 protein. The sample shows approximately 1,000,000 distinct CDR3 sequences, more than 25% of them seen only once. Their specific antigens are unknown. This material consisted of cultured CD8+ T cells from PBMCs, taken from culture after CMV antigen stimulation. The receptors originated from a human donor in good health (CMV status not recorded). Some clones in this sample may be carry-over from other donors' samples.

Many counts were recorded for this clonotype. The chain recombines TRBV7-2 with TRBJ1-2; D is possibly TRBD1 (5 bases). The V end lost 5 bases, the J end lost 4 bases, and 20 bases lay between the germline ends. CDR1 is SGHTA, CDR2 FQGNSA, per germline. This CDR3 spans 16 amino acids. CDR3 DNA sequence: TGTGCCAGCAGCCCCTCCCCAGGGAGGAGTACCTATGGCTACACCTTC. Translating it yields CASSPSPGRSTYGYTF.

This sequence joins TRBV7-6 and TRBJ2-3; D is perhaps TRBD1 (6 bases). V was cut by 4 bases and J by 3 bases, with 11 bases left in between. Germline V lookup: CDR1 SGHVS, CDR2 FNYEAQ. There are 14 residues in the CDR3. The CDR3 DNA reads TGTGCCAGCAGCTACACAGGGTTAACAGATACGCAGTATTTT. The encoded protein is CASSYTGLTDTQYF.

This clonotype came up once. The chain combines TRBV27 with TRBJ1-1; the match to TRBD1 covers 7 bases. J was trimmed by 0 bases and V by 6 bases; bases with no gene match: 10. Germline loops: CDR1 MNHEY, CDR2 SMNVEV (reference sequence). This CDR3 has 16 residues. CDR3 region: CASSERGGIMNTEAFF. As DNA, the CDR3 is TGTGCCAGCAGCGAGAGAGGGGGCATAATGAACACTGAAGCTTTCTTT.

This clonotype was seen a few times. It is unclear where the CDR3 begins or ends on the DNA, so no DNA is shown, and the CDR3 is as TCRdb lists it. The chain couples TRBV19 to TRBJ2-2; no DNA check was done on the table's D call, TRBD2. Germline V CDR1 and CDR2: LNHDA, SQIVND (reference sequence). The CDR3 contains 14 residues when both ends are counted. This CDR3 is CASTSGLNTGELFF.

V and J are TRBV28 and TRBJ2-1, with no clear D. Germline V gene sequence: CDR1 MDHEN, CDR2 SYDVKM. CDR3 length equals 13 residues. Trimming removed 7 bases from V and 4 bases from J, with 11 bases in between. For the CDR3, the DNA is TGTGCCAGCACAGGAGAGCATTACAATGAGCAGTTCTTC. Translating gives CASTGEHYNEQFF.

The CDR3 bases are TGTGCCAGCAGTTACCCTACAGGGAATAAGGATCAGCCCCAGCATTTT. It codes for CASSYPTGNKDQPQHF. This chain joins TRBV6-6 and TRBJ1-5, with D possibly TRBD1 on 6 matching bases. The CDR3 consists of 16 residues. Germline CDR1 reads MNHNY; CDR2 reads SVGAGI (reference sequence). The germline V and J ends were trimmed by 2 bases and 5 bases, with 16 bases remaining between them.

The chain employs TRBV28 and TRBJ1-1, with D hard to call. The CDR3 covers 15 residues. From germline, CDR1 is MDHEN and CDR2 SYDVKM. Trimming cost V 2 bases and J 3 bases, with 13 bases left between them. As DNA, the CDR3 is TGTGCCAGCAGTTTAATTCGTGAAGTGGACACTGAAGCTTTCTTT. Its translation is CASSLIREVDTEAFF.

Many counts were recorded for this clonotype. The gene calls are TRBV7-9 and TRBJ2-2; a weak D match, TRBD1 (6 bases). Germline CDR1 SEHNR, CDR2 FQNEAQ (reference sequence). V gave up 4 bases and J gave up 0 bases, with 9 bases separating them. The CDR3 loop spans 15 amino acids. The CDR3: CASSSGQPNTGELFF. CDR3 nucleotide sequence: TGTGCCAGCAGCTCCGGACAGCCGAACACCGGGGAGCTGTTTTTT.

This rearrangement joins TRBV5-1 to TRBJ1-1; 8 bases map to TRBD1. Germline CDR1 is SGHRS and CDR2 is YFSETQ. Trimming removed 3 bases from V and 8 bases from J; junction bases left unmatched: 9. The CDR3 sequence is 14 residues long. DNA of the CDR3: TGCGCCAGCAGCTCAACGGGGACAGGTGTAGAAGCTTTCTTT. It encodes CASSSTGTGVEAFF.

The table lists this clonotype with a few counts. CDR3 in DNA: TGTGCCAGTACCCTTTCTACCGGGACAGTCCACTCACCCCTCCACTTT. It is translated as CASTLSTGTVHSPLHF. V gene TRBV19 combines with J gene TRBJ1-6, with TRBD1 matching over 7 bases. V shed 7 bases, J shed 10 bases, and the junction held 16 bases outside the gene matches. CDR3 length: 16 amino acids. Germline values: CDR1 LNHDA, CDR2 SQIVND (reference sequence).

V usage is TRBV7-2 and J usage is TRBJ1-6, with D possibly matching TRBD1 (5 bases). CDR3 length equals 16 residues. CDR1 is SGHTA and CDR2 is FQGNSA in the germline V gene. Trimming took off 1 base at V and 0 bases at J, with 7 bases between the two ends. The CDR3 region has the DNA TGTACCAGCAGCTTAGAGGGGAGCTCCTATAATTCACCCCTCCACTTT. It specifies CTSSLEGSSYNSPLHF. Full variable domain (outside the CDR3, taken from reference TRBV7-2 and TRBJ1-6): GAGVSQSPSNKVTEKGKDVELRCDPISGHTALYWYRQSLGQGLEFLIYFQGNSAPDKSGLPSDRFSAERTGGSVSTLTIQRTQQEDSAVYLCTSSLEGSSYNSPLHFGNGTRLTVT.

V gene TRBV2 combines with J gene TRBJ2-5, with 8 bases that match TRBD1. Germline-derived CDR1 and CDR2 are SNHLY and FYNNEI. The J segment lost 3 bases and the V segment lost 4 bases, leaving 7 bases of the junction unmatched. The CDR3 length is 15 residues. The CDR3 is CASSAGGPIKETQYF. The CDR3 DNA follows: TGTGCCAGCAGTGCAGGGGGCCCTATAAAAGAGACCCAGTACTTC.

This clonotype occurred a few times. This chain uses TRBV4-1 with TRBJ1-4; the match to TRBD1 covers 10 bases. CDR1 and CDR2 from the germline V gene are MGHRA and YSYEKL. V was pared by 7 bases and J by 6 bases, with 2 bases of the junction left unmatched. There are 13 residues in the CDR3. DNA for the CDR3: TGCGCCAGCATCGGGACAGGGGATGAAAAACTGTTTTTT. Protein sequence: CASIGTGDEKLFF.

The chain couples TRBV12-3 or TRBV12-4 to TRBJ1-5; 7 bases align to TRBD1. This CDR3 comprises 13 residues. V lost 3 bases and J lost 7; bases outside the gene matches: 3. In DNA form, the CDR3 reads TGTGCCAGCAGTTTGGAGGGGGCCCAGCCCCAGCATTTT. Its protein is CASSLEGAQPQHF.

V gene TRBV12-3 or TRBV12-4 combines with J gene TRBJ2-6; no reliable D call. V lost 7 bases and J lost 0, with 7 bases in between. The CDR3 runs to 14 residues. This CDR3 reads CASTQTSGANVLTF. DNA of the CDR3: TGTGCCAGCACCCAAACCTCTGGGGCCAACGTCCTGACTTTC.

This chain joins TRBV6-5 and TRBJ1-3; no reliable D call. Germline V gene data show CDR1 as MNHEY and CDR2 as SVGAGI. The CDR3 is 18 residues long. V was pared by 0 bases and J by 0 bases, with 15 bases between. The DNA for the CDR3 is TGTGCCAGCAGTTACTCTACAGACACCCTCATCTCTGGAAACACCATATATTTT. It codes for CASSYSTDTLISGNTIYF.

This clonotype showed up many times. This rearrangement joins TRBV12-3 or TRBV12-4 to TRBJ2-1; the D call may be TRBD1 or TRBD2 (5 bases each). This CDR3 contains 12 residues. The V end lost 7 bases, the J end lost 9 bases, and 13 bases lay between the germline ends. CDR3 sequence (DNA): TGTGCCAGCATGGGGCCAGCGGTTGAGCAGTTCTTC. Its protein product is CASMGPAVEQFF.

This clonotype was recorded at least ten times. The chain has TRBV7-9 and TRBJ2-1; 8 bases agree with TRBD2. The ends lost 3 bases at V and 8 bases at J; junction bases unmatched: 15. The CDR3 is 17 residues long. CDR1 is SEHNR and CDR2 is FQNEAQ in the germline V gene (reference sequence). CDR3 sequence: CASSFLTSGGVFDEQFF. The DNA of the CDR3 is TGTGCCAGCAGCTTTTTAACCTCGGGAGGGGTCTTCGATGAGCAGTTCTTC. Complete variable domain (other parts from reference TRBV7-9 and TRBJ2-1): DTGVSQNPRHKITKRGQNVTFRCDPISEHNRLYWYRQTLGQGPEFLTYFQNEAQLEKSRLLSDRFSAERPKGSFSTLEIQRTEQGDSAMYLCASSFLTSGGVFDEQFFGPGTRLTVL.

There are a few counts of this clonotype. V usage is TRBV12-3 or TRBV12-4 and J usage is TRBJ2-2, with 9 positions matching TRBD2. V was clipped by 3 bases and J by 2 bases; unmatched bases: 4. This CDR3 region has 16 residues. The CDR3 here is CASSFGLAFNTGELFF. CDR3 sequence (DNA): TGTGCCAGCAGTTTTGGACTAGCGTTCAACACCGGGGAGCTGTTTTTT.

This clonotype occurred many times. The chain has TRBV6-5 and TRBJ2-7; TRBD1 aligns across 9 bases. Germline values: CDR1 MNHEY, CDR2 SVGAGI. The CDR3 length is 15 residues. Losses at the gene ends were 0 bases for V and 3 bases for J; bases not matched to a gene: 3. The CDR3 DNA is TGTGCCAGCAGTTACTCGGACAGGGGAGACTACGAGCAGTACGTC. Translating gives CASSYSDRGDYEQYV.

J is TRBJ1-1 and V is TRBV7-9; D call uncertain. CDR1 SEHNR and CDR2 FQNEAQ come from the germline V gene (reference sequence). With 2 bases removed from V and 0 bases from J, the gap between germline ends came to 10 bases. The CDR3 is 15 residues long. For the CDR3, the DNA is TGTGCCAGCAGCTTAATAGAGGATATGAACACTGAAGCTTTCTTT. It specifies CASSLIEDMNTEAFF.